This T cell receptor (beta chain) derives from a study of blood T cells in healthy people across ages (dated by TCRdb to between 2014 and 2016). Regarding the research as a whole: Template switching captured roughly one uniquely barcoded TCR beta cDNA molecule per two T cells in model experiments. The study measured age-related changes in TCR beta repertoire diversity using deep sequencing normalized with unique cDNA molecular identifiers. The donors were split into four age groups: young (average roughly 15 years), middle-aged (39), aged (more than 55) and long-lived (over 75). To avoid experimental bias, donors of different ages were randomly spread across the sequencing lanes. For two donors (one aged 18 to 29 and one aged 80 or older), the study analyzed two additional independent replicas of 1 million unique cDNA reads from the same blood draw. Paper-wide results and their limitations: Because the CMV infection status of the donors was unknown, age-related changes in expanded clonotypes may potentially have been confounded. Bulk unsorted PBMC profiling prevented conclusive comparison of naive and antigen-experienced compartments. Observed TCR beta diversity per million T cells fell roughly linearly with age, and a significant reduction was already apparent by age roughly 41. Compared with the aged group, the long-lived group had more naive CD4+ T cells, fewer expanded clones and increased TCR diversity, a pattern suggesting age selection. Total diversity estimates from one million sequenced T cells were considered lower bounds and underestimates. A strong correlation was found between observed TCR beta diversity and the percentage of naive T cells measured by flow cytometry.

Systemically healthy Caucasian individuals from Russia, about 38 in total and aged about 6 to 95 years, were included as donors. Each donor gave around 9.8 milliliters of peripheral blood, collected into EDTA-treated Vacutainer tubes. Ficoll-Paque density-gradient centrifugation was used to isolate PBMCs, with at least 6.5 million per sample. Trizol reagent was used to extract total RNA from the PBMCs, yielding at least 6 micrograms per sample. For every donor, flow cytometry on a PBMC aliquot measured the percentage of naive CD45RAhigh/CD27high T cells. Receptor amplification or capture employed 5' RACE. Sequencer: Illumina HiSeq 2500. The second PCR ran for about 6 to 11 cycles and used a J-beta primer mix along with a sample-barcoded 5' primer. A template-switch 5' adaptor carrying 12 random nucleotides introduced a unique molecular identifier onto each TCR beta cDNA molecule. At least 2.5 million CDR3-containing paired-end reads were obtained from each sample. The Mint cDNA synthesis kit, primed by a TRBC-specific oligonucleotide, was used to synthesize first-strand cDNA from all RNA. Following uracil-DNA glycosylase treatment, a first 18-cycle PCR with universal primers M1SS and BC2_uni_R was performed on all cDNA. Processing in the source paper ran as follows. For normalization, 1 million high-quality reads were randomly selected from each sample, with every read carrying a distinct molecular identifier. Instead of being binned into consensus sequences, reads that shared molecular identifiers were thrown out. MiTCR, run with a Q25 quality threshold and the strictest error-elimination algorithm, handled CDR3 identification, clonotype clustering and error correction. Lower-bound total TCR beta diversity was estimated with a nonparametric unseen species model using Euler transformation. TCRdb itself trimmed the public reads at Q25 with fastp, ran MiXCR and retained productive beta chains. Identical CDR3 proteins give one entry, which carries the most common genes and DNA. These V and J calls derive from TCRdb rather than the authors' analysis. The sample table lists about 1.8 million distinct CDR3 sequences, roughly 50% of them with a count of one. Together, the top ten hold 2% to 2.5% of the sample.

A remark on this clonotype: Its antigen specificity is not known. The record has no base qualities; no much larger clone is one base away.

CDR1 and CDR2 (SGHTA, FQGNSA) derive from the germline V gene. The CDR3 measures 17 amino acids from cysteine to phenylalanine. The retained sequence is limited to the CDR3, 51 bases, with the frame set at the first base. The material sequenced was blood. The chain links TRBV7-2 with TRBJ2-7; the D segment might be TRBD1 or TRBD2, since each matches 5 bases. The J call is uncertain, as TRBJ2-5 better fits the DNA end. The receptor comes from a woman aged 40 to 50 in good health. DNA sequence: TGTGCCAGCAGCTTAACGAGGGGAGTGGGGTGGGGGAAGACCCAGTACTTC. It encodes CASSLTRGVGWGKTQYF.